This T cell receptor beta chain came from a study of regulatory T cells. Broader study findings: Hydrophobic residues at CDR3 positions 6 and 7 were enriched in conventional CD4+ T cells of CD3G-deficient patients. Skewed V and J usage and few unique V-J pairs marked patient repertoires, most in Tregs.

Looked up from germline, CDR1 is MNHNY and CDR2 is SVGAGI (reference sequence). V was cut by 2 bases and J by 6 bases, with 13 bases left in between. The CDR3 is 15 amino acids. Worth noting for this clone: Its target is not known.

The primer mix had 52 TRBV and 13 TRBJ primers. The repertoire was sequenced with immunoSEQ multiplex PCR; TCRdb's copy has only in-frame clones and lacks some. Of some 38,000 clones listed, about 91% were seen once; the top ten hold roughly 2.2%. This TCR came from a person between 18 and 30 years old with CD3G deficiency. The V and J genes are TRBV6-6 and TRBJ2-2, with a weak D call TRBD2 (5 bases). The sequencing input was conventional CD4+ T cells sorted from blood. CDR3 coding DNA: TGTGCCAGCAGTTACCGGGATTCTGGTGCCGGGGAGCTGTTTTTT. It codes for CASSYRDSGAGELFF.